Listed here are 8 T cell receptor beta chains from one sample, sequenced in a study of blood T cell repertoires in COVID-19. The assay was immunoSEQ multiplex PCR, and TCRdb's table has in-frame clones only and misses some. The top ten clones hold under 4% of a sample with hundreds of thousands of clones, approximately 90% of them seen once. The specimen sequenced was peripheral blood. Receptors were obtained from a man younger than 30 with active or convalescent COVID-19.

The rearrangement uses TRBV28 and TRBJ1-1; a weak D match, TRBD1 (6 bases). The CDR3 has 15 residues. Trimming shortened V by 1 base and J by 10 bases, and 19 bases separated the two germline ends. Germline values: CDR1 MDHEN, CDR2 SYDVKM. CDR3 coding DNA: TGTGCCAGCAGTTTATCGGGGGCCCCGGGGGGTCGAGCTTTCTTT. Protein sequence: CASSLSGAPGGRAFF. Using reference TRBV28 and TRBJ1-1 for the parts outside the CDR3, the full variable domain is DVKVTQSSRYLVKRTGEKVFLECVQDMDHENMFWYRQDPGLGLRLIYFSYDVKMKEKGDIPEGYSVSREKKERFSLILESASTNQTSMYLCASSLSGAPGGRAFFGQGTRLTVV.

V and J are TRBV2 and TRBJ1-1; TRBD1 matches 7 bases. Germline CDR1 SNHLY, CDR2 FYNNEI. CDR3 size: 12 residues. Trimming cost V 4 bases and J 10 bases; bases outside gene matches: 6. CDR3 sequence reads: CASSARPGGAFF. The CDR3 coding sequence is TGTGCCAGCAGTGCCCGACCAGGGGGAGCTTTCTTT.

The chain combines TRBV9 with TRBJ2-7, with no clear D. The germline V and J ends were trimmed by 6 bases and 6 bases, with 13 bases remaining between them. Germline lookup yields CDR1 SGDLS and CDR2 YYNGEE. The CDR3 extends over 12 amino acids. CDR3 DNA sequence: TGTGCCAGCAACCTAGACGGTGTCGAGCAGTACTTC. Protein sequence: CASNLDGVEQYF. The full variable domain, rest sourced from reference TRBV9 and TRBJ2-7, is DSGVTQTPKHLITATGQRVTLRCSPRSGDLSVYWYQQSLDQGLQFLIQYYNGEERAKGNILERFSAQQFPDLHSELNLSSLELGDSALYFCASNLDGVEQYFGPGTRLTVT.

The CDR3 DNA is TGTGCCAGCAGCTTACCGGGGAAAAACACCATATATTTT. Its protein is CASSLPGKNTIYF. The chain combines TRBV7-3 with TRBJ1-3, with D unclear. Trimming took off 2 bases at V and 6 bases at J, with 8 bases between the two ends. Per the germline V gene, CDR1 is SGHTA and CDR2 is FQGTGA. The CDR3 covers 13 residues.

J is TRBJ1-3 and V is TRBV7-8, with D possibly being TRBD1 (5 bases). Germline CDR1 reads SGHVS; CDR2 reads FQNEAQ. V lost 5 bases and J 2 bases, leaving 10 bases between the germline ends. The CDR3 runs to 14 residues. CDR3: CASSRPGPGNTIYF. CDR3 nucleotides: TGTGCCAGCAGCCGTCCAGGGCCTGGAAACACCATATATTTT.

The V gene is TRBV28, the J gene TRBJ2-3, with D possibly being TRBD1 (5 bases). V was shortened by 5 bases and J by 6 bases, with 12 bases between the two germline ends. The germline gives CDR1 MDHEN, CDR2 SYDVKM. The CDR3 loop spans 13 amino acids. The CDR3 loop is CASSGYRQDTQYF. DNA for the CDR3: TGTGCCAGCAGTGGATACAGACAGGATACGCAGTATTTT.

The rearrangement links TRBV7-8 to TRBJ1-5, with TRBD1 identical over 7 bases. The V gene's germline CDR1 is SGHVS and CDR2 FQNEAQ. The CDR3 is 16 amino acids. V was pared by 2 bases and J by 3 bases, with 7 bases of the junction left unmatched. As DNA, the CDR3 is TGTGCCAGCAGCTTACTTACAGGGGAATTCAATCAGCCCCAGCATTTT. Protein product: CASSLLTGEFNQPQHF.

J is TRBJ1-2 and V is TRBV3-1 (or the pseudogene TRBV3-2); D call uncertain. Per germline, CDR1 LGHDT and CDR2 YNNKEL (reference sequence). Trimming removed 2 bases at V and 8 bases at J, with 12 bases between. This CDR3 has 13 amino acids. The CDR3 reads CASSQFHETGYTF. The CDR3 region has the DNA TGTGCCAGCAGCCAATTTCACGAGACAGGCTACACCTTC.